The TCR beta chain under discussion was sequenced for a study of shared clonotypes between healthy human individuals. The CDR3 has 15 residues. Trimming removed 2 bases from V and 5 bases from J; junction bases left unmatched: 6. Per the germline V gene, CDR1 is ENHRY and CDR2 is SYGVKD. Original processing notes: In the immunoSEQ data, sequences were junction-only and lacked quality scores, so filtering differed. Only in-frame clones appear in the TCRdb table, and some are missing; sequencing was by immunoSEQ multiplex PCR. That table furnishes V, J and clone size, whereas the DNA furnished D and trimming. Of about 2.1 million clones in the sample, 85% to 95% were seen once. This clone came up once. Terminally differentiated effector memory CD45RA+ cells were left out of the naive CD8 fraction, which was CD45RO-negative and positively selected for CCR7.

This TCR derives from a man between 18 and 29 years old in good health. Some clones in this sample may be carry-over from other donors' samples. This rearrangement joins TRBV10-3 to TRBJ1-1; 9 bases map to TRBD1. Sequenced: naive CD8+ T cells from PBMCs. CDR3 sequence (DNA): TGTGCCATCAGTGAGCCCACAGGGGGCGGGACTGAAGCTTTCTTT. Residues: CAISEPTGGGTEAFF.